The source of this T cell receptor (beta chain) is a study of T cell changes during pregnancy in multiple sclerosis. Profiling relied on immunoSEQ multiplex PCR, and the TCRdb table lists in-frame clones only, not all of them. Counted here are tens of thousands of clones, about 92% occurring once; the ten biggest clones make up less than 2%. Trimming shortened V by 4 bases and J by 2 bases, and 9 bases separated the two germline ends. The germline V gene has CDR1 ENHRY and CDR2 SYGVKD. The CDR3 runs to 13 residues. This specimen was peripheral blood, taken in the first trimester of pregnancy. This chain connects TRBV10-3 to TRBJ2-7, with a weak D call TRBD2 (6 bases). This sequence was found in a female donor with multiple sclerosis, enrolled in a pregnancy study. The CDR3 region has the DNA TGTGCCATCAGTGGCGGGGCAGCCTACGAGCAGTACTTC. It encodes CAISGGAAYEQYF.